Reported below is one TCR beta chain. Those enrolled, adults aged roughly 18 to 90 years, came from 25 or so US areas. These data are taken from a study of blood T cell repertoires in COVID-19. Across the whole study: T cells, B-cell-depleted T cells, or PBMCs provided the cDNA or gDNA that served as material.

V dropped 4 bases and J dropped 1 base, with 4 bases sitting between them. CDR3 length: 12 residues. Germline V gene data show CDR1 as KGHDR and CDR2 as SFDVKD. Using immunoSEQ multiplex PCR, the repertoire was profiled, and TCRdb retains in-frame clones only, with some absent. This table has about 310,000 clones, 90% appearing once. Source material: PBMCs or T cells enriched from blood (not recorded which). This sequence joins TRBV24-1 and TRBJ2-7; no firm D call. The receptor's source is a woman between 18 and 29 years old with acute COVID-19. DNA of the CDR3: TGTGCCACCAGTGACCGTTCCTACGAGCAGTACTTC. This sequence encodes CATSDRSYEQYF.